A selection of T cell receptor beta chains follows, all from one sample in a study of T cell responses to AZD1222 COVID-19 vaccine. TCRdb's table, derived via immunoSEQ multiplex PCR, lists solely in-frame clones and lacks some. The profile shows 140,000 to 150,000 clones, 75% to 95% of them singletons. The source was peripheral blood, collected on day 0 of MenACWY control vaccination. The receptors derive from an adult in good health. The CDR3 runs from the conserved cysteine through the conserved F or W. D genes are given only for firm matches. The size of a clone is reported for some rows only, either as once, few or many, or as a class for expanded clones.

j_call v_call clone_size d_call cdr3_aa cdr3_nt
TRBJ1-2 TRBV5-4 NA NA CASSIERDNNYGYTF TGTGCCAGCAGCATTGAACGGGACAATAACTATGGCTACACCTTC
TRBJ2-2 TRBV5-1 NA NA CASSPSTNTGELFF TGCGCCAGCAGCCCAAGTACGAACACCGGGGAGCTGTTTTTT
TRBJ1-1 TRBV5-1 NA NA CASSPRAEAFF TGCGCCAGCAGCCCGAGAGCTGAAGCTTTCTTT
TRBJ1-2 TRBV7-9 NA NA CASSSSGLNYGYTF TGTGCCAGCAGCTCCTCGGGGCTCAACTATGGCTACACCTTC
TRBJ2-3 TRBV7-9 NA NA CASSLQYPSTDTQYF TGTGCCAGCAGTCTACAGTATCCTAGCACAGATACGCAGTATTTT
TRBJ2-7 TRBV29-1 NA TRBD1 CSVRGQREGEQYF TGCAGCGTTCGGGGACAGCGAGAGGGGGAGCAGTACTTC
TRBJ1-2 TRBV6-5 NA NA CASSYGGALNYGYTF TGTGCCAGCAGTTACGGTGGGGCGCTAAACTATGGCTACACCTTC
TRBJ2-7 TRBV19 NA NA CASSLHREDEQYF TGTGCCAGTAGTCTCCACAGGGAGGACGAGCAGTACTTC
TRBJ2-2 TRBV6-4 NA NA CASSDSYTATGIGELFF TGTGCCAGCAGTGACTCGTATACAGCGACAGGAATTGGGGAGCTGTTTTTT
TRBJ2-3 TRBV7-2 NA NA CASSLDLRADTQYF TGTGCCAGCAGCTTAGACCTACGTGCAGATACGCAGTATTTT
TRBJ1-5 TRBV5-1 NA NA CASREGSNQPQHF TGCGCCAGCCGGGAGGGTAGCAATCAGCCCCAGCATTTT
TRBJ1-5 TRBV6-5 once TRBD1 CASSRTGAGQPQHF TGTGCCAGCAGTCGAACAGGGGCGGGACAGCCCCAGCATTTT
TRBJ2-2 TRBV19 NA NA CASRRHRDTTGELFF TGTGCCAGTAGACGGCACAGGGATACGACCGGGGAGCTGTTTTTT
TRBJ2-1 TRBV7-2 NA TRBD2 CASSFWASGSGEQFF TGTGCCAGCAGCTTCTGGGCTAGCGGGAGTGGCGAGCAGTTCTTC
TRBJ1-4 TRBV19 NA NA CASSTQITNEKLFF TGTGCCAGTAGTACCCAGATAACTAATGAAAAACTGTTTTTT
TRBJ1-4 TRBV5-1 NA NA CASSLMVGEKLFF TGCGCCAGCAGCCTTATGGTAGGGGAAAAACTGTTTTTT
TRBJ1-2 TRBV2 NA NA CASSEGGVGYGYTF TGTGCCAGCAGTGAAGGGGGCGTCGGCTATGGCTACACCTTC
TRBJ2-1 TRBV3-1/TRBV3-2 NA TRBD2 CASSQGWSGINGNEQFF TGTGCCAGCAGCCAAGGTTGGAGCGGGATCAACGGGAATGAGCAGTTCTTC
TRBJ2-3 TRBV15 NA TRBD2 CATSGRTSGGAPDTQYF TGTGCCACCAGCGGCCGGACTAGCGGGGGGGCCCCAGATACGCAGTATTTT
TRBJ2-5 TRBV27 NA NA CASSLSVRVRETQYF TGTGCCAGCAGTTTATCGGTCAGGGTTCGGGAGACCCAGTACTTC
TRBJ1-5 TRBV6-5 NA NA CASIRAGEANQPQHF TGTGCCAGCATTAGGGCAGGGGAAGCCAATCAGCCCCAGCATTTT
TRBJ2-6 TRBV3-1/TRBV3-2 NA NA CASSQAGTGANVLTF TGTGCCAGCAGCCAAGCAGGGACTGGGGCCAACGTCCTGACTTTC
TRBJ1-5 TRBV4-2 NA NA CASSQEGQGQPQHF TGTGCCAGCAGCCAAGAGGGCCAGGGTCAGCCCCAGCATTTT
TRBJ2-7 TRBV2 NA NA CASSARLLTYEQYF TGTGCCAGCAGTGCCCGGCTACTCACCTACGAGCAGTACTTC
TRBJ1-2 TRBV11-2 NA NA CASSLIGRGGYGYTF TGTGCCAGCAGCTTAATAGGCCGGGGGGGCTATGGCTACACCTTC
TRBJ1-2 TRBV6-5 NA NA CASRFRTVDGYTF TGTGCCAGCAGGTTTAGGACGGTTGATGGCTACACCTTC
TRBJ1-3 TRBV9 NA NA CASSVQSSGNTIYF TGTGCCAGCAGCGTACAGAGCTCTGGAAACACCATATATTTT
TRBJ1-3 TRBV3-1/TRBV3-2 NA TRBD1 CASRGQGGNTIYF TGTGCCAGCCGGGGACAGGGGGGAAACACCATATATTTT
TRBJ1-2 TRBV19 NA TRBD1 CATTGTGYGYTF TGTGCCACTACCGGGACAGGGTATGGCTACACCTTC
TRBJ2-1 TRBV7-2 NA NA CASSLVGLPGNEQFF TGTGCCAGCAGCTTGGTGGGGCTTCCAGGAAATGAGCAGTTCTTC
TRBJ1-5 TRBV10-2 NA TRBD1 CASSTGTGGGNQPQHF TGCGCCAGCAGTACCGGGACAGGGGGCGGCAATCAGCCCCAGCATTTT
TRBJ1-1 TRBV11-3 NA TRBD1 CASSPQTGDTEAFF TGTGCCAGCAGCCCACAGACAGGGGACACTGAAGCTTTCTTT
TRBJ2-7 TRBV4-2 NA TRBD2 CASSQGDYYEQYF TGTGCCAGCAGCCAAGGGGACTACTACGAGCAGTACTTC
TRBJ1-1 TRBV7-2 NA NA CASSQNRDTEAFF TGTGCCAGCAGCCAAAACAGGGACACTGAAGCTTTCTTT
TRBJ2-3 TRBV6-4 NA TRBD2 CASSEAGGATDTQYF TGTGCCAGCAGTGAAGCGGGGGGGGCCACAGATACGCAGTATTTT
TRBJ2-3 TRBV6-5 few NA CAASSRGDTQYF TGTGCCGCGAGTTCGCGCGGAGATACGCAGTATTTT
TRBJ1-1 TRBV5-6 once NA CASSLEQKYFSRITEAFF TGTGCCAGCAGCTTGGAACAAAAGTATTTTTCGAGAATCACTGAAGCTTTCTTT
TRBJ2-1 TRBV9 NA NA CASSGHGAYNEQFF TGTGCCAGCAGCGGACACGGGGCCTACAATGAGCAGTTCTTC
TRBJ2-7 TRBV18 once TRBD2 CASLPGLAGAYEQYF TGTGCCAGCCTTCCCGGACTAGCAGGGGCCTACGAGCAGTACTTC
TRBJ1-5 TRBV21-1 NA NA CASSKDRDSSNQPQHF TGTGCCAGCAGCAAAGATCGAGACAGTAGCAATCAGCCCCAGCATTTT
TRBJ1-6 TRBV5-1 NA NA CASSGGRGNSPLHF TGCGCCAGCAGCGGGGGCCGGGGTAATTCACCCCTCCACTTT
TRBJ1-4 TRBV24-1 once NA CATSDEFTLFF TGTGCCACCAGTGATGAGTTTACTCTGTTTTTT
TRBJ2-2 TRBV11-2 NA NA CASSLRRNTGELFF TGTGCCAGCAGCTTAAGACGGAACACCGGGGAGCTGTTTTTT
TRBJ1-2 TRBV28 NA TRBD1 CASSFPTGANYGYTF TGTGCCAGCAGTTTTCCGACAGGGGCTAACTATGGCTACACCTTC
TRBJ2-2 TRBV30 NA NA CAWSATGTGELFF TGTGCCTGGAGTGCGACAGGCACCGGGGAGCTGTTTTTT